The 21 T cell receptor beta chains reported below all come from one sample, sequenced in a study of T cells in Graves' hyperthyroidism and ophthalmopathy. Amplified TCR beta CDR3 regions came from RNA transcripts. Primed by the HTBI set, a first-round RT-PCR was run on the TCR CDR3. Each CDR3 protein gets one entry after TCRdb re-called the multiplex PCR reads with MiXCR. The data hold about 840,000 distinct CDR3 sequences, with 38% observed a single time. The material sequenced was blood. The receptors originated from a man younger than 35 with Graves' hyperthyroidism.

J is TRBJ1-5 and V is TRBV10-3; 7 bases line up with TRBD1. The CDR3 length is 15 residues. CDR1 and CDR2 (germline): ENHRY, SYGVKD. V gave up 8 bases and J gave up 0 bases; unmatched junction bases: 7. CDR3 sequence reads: CAIGTEGDSNQPQHF. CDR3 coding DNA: TGTGCCATCGGGACAGAGGGGGATAGCAATCAGCCCCAGCATTTT.

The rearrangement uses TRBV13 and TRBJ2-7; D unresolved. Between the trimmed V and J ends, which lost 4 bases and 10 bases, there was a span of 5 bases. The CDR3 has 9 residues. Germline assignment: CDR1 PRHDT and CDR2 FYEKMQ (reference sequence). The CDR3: CASSSRQYF. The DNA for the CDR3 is TGTGCCAGCAGCTCGCGACAGTACTTC.

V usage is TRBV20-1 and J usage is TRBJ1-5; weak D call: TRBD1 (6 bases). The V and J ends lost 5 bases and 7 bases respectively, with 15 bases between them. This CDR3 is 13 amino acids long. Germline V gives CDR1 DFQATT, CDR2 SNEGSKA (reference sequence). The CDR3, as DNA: TGCAGTGCTGTGGAGGGGGGCGCACAGCCCCAGCATTTT. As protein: CSAVEGGAQPQHF.

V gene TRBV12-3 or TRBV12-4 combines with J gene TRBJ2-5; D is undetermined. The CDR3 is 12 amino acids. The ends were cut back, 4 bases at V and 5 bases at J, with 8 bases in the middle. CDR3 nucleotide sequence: TGTGCCAGCAGTTCTACCCCCGAGACCCAGTACTTC. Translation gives CASSSTPETQYF.

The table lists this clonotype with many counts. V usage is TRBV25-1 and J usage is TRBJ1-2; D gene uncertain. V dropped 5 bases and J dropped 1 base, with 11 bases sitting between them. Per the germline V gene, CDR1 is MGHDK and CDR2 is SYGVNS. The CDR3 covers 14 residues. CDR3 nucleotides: TGTGCCAGCAGTACCGTAGGGTTTAACTATGGCTACACCTTC. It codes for CASSTVGFNYGYTF.

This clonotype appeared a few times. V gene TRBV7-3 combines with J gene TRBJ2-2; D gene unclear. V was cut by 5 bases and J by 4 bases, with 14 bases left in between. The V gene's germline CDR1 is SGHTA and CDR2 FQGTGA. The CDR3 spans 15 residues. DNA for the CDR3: TGTGCCAGCAGCCCTACCTCGGTTGGCACCGGGGAGCTGTTTTTT. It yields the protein CASSPTSVGTGELFF.

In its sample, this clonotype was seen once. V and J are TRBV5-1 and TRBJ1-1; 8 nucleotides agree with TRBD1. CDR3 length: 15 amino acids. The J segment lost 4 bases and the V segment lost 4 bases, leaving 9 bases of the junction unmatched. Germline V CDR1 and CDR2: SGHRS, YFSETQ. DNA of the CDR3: TGCGCCAGCAGCAGGTTTCAGGGGGCGGTCACTGAAGCTTTCTTT. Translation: CASSRFQGAVTEAFF. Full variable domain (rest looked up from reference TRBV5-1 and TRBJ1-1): KAGVTQTPRYLIKTRGQQVTLSCSPISGHRSVSWYQQTPGQGLQFLFEYFSETQRNKGNFPGRFSGRQFSNSRSEMNVSTLELGDSALYLCASSRFQGAVTEAFFGQGTRLTVV.

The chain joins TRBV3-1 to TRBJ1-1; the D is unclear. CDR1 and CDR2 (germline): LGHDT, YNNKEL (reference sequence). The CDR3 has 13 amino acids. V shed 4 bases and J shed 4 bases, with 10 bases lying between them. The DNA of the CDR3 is TGTGCCAGCAGCCCTTCGGGGATCACTGAAGCTTTCTTT. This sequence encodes CASSPSGITEAFF.

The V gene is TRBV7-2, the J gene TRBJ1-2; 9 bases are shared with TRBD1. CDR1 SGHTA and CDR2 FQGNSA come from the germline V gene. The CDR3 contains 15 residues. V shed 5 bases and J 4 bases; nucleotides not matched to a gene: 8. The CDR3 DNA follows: TGTGCCAGCAGCAGGGGACAGGGACTTTCCTATGGCTACACCTTC. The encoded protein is CASSRGQGLSYGYTF.

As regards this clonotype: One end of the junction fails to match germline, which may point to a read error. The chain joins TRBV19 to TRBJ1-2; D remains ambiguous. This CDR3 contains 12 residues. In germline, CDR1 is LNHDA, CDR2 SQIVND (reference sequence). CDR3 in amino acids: CASSILLHGDTF. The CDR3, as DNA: TGTGCCAGTAGTATATTACTCCATGGCGACACCTTC.

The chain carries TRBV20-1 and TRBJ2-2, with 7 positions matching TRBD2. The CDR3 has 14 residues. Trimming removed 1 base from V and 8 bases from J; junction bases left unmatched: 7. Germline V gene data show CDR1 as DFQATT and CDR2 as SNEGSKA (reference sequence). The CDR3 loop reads CSARGPSGTGELFF. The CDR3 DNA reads TGCAGTGCTAGAGGTCCCAGCGGGACGGGGGAGCTGTTTTTT.

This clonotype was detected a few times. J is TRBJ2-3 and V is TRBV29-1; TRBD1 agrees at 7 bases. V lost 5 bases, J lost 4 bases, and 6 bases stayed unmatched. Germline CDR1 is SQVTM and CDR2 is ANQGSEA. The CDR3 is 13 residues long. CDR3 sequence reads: CSVPTGPADTQYF. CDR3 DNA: TGCAGCGTTCCGACAGGGCCGGCAGATACGCAGTATTTT.

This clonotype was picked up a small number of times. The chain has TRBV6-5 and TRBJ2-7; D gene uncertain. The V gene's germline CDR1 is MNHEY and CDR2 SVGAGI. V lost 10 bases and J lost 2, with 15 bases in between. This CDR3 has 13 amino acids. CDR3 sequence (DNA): TGTGCCACGCTTCGACGTGCACCCTACGAGCAGTACTTC. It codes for CATLRRAPYEQYF.

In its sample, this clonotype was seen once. In DNA form, the CDR3 reads TGCAGCGTTGTACGGACAGTTCAAGAGACCCAGTACTTC. Its translation is CSVVRTVQETQYF. The chain carries TRBV29-1 and TRBJ2-5, with TRBD1 as a possible D gene (6 bases). The CDR3 length is 13 residues. V was clipped by 4 bases and J by 2 bases, with 11 bases between them. Germline loops: CDR1 SQVTM, CDR2 ANQGSEA.

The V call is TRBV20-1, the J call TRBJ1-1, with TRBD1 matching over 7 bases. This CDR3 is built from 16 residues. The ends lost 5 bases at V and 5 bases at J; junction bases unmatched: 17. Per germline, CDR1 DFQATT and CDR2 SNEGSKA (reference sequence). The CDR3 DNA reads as TGCAGTGCTCCCAAAAGGGGGCAGGTTAAAGATACTGAAGCTTTCTTT. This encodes CSAPKRGQVKDTEAFF.

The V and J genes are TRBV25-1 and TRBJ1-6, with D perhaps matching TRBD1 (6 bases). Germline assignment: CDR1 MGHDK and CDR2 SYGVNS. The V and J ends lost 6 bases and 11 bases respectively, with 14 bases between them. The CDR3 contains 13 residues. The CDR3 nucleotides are TGTGCCAGCAGGGGGCAGGGGAATACACCCCTCCACTTT. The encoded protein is CASRGQGNTPLHF. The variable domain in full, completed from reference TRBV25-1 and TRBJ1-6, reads EADIYQTPRYLVIGTGKKITLECSQTMGHDKMYWYQQDPGMELHLIHYSYGVNSTEKGDLSSESTVSRIRTEHFPLTLESARPSHTSQYLCASRGQGNTPLHFGNGTRLTVT.

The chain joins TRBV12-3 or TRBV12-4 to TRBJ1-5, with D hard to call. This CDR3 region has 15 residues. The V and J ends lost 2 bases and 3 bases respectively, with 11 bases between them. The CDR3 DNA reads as TGTGCCAGCAGTTTATCCGGGTCCAACAATCAGCCCCAGCATTTT. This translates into CASSLSGSNNQPQHF.

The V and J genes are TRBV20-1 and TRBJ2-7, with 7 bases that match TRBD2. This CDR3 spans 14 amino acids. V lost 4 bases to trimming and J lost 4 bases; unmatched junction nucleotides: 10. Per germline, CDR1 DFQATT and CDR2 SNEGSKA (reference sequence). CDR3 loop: CSATPPREVYEQYF. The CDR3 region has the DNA TGCAGTGCTACGCCGCCCCGGGAGGTTTACGAGCAGTACTTC.

CDR3 residues: CASSRRTGGNEKLFF. The CDR3 DNA is TGCGCCAGCAGCAGACGGACAGGGGGGAATGAAAAACTGTTTTTT. The J gene is TRBJ1-4, the V gene TRBV5-1; 10 bases are shared with TRBD1. J was trimmed by 5 bases and V by 4 bases; bases with no gene match: 5. Germline V CDR1 and CDR2: SGHRS, YFSETQ. This CDR3 contains 15 residues.

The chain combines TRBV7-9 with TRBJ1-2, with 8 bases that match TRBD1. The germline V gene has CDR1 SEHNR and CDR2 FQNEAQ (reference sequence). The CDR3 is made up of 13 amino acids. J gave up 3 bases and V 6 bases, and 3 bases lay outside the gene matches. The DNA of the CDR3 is TGTGCCAGCAGAGAGACAGGGGACTATGGCTACACCTTC. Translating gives CASRETGDYGYTF.

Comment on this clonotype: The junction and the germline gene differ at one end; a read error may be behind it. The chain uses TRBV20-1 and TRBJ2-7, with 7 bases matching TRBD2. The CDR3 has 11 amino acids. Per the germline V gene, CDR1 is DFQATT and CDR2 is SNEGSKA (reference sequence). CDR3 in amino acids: CSASGASEQYF. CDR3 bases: TGCAGCGCTAGCGGAGCCAGCGAGCAGTACTTC.